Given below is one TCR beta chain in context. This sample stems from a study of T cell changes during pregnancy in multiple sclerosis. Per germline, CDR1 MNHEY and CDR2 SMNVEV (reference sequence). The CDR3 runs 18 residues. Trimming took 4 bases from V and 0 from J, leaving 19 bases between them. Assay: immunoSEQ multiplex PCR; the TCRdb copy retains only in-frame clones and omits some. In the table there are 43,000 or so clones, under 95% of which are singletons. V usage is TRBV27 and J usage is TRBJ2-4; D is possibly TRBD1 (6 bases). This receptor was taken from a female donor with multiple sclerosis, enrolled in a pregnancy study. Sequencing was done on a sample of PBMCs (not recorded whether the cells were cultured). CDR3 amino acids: CASSSQYGQNLAKNIQYF. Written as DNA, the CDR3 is TGTGCCAGCAGTTCCCAATACGGACAGAATCTAGCCAAAAACATTCAGTACTTC.